Listed below are T cell receptor beta chains from one sample, sequenced in a study of T cell repertoires in ileal Crohn's disease. Profiled with immunoSEQ multiplex PCR; TCRdb holds only in-frame clones, not every one. Seen here are roughly 3,500 clones, approximately 84% observed once, and the top ten hold 4% to 6%. Material for sequencing was ileal tissue. The receptors stem from an adult with Crohn's disease. Both conserved end residues are part of each CDR3. Fields, in order: D gene, clone size, V gene, J gene, CDR3 protein, CDR3 DNA. D genes are given only for firm matches. Clone size is stated in some rows and not others, as once, few, many or a class when expanded.

d_gene: TRBD1
abundance: once
v_gene: TRBV7-9
j_gene: TRBJ1-5
CDR3aa: CASSLGQGAGNQPQHF
CDR3nt: TGTGCCAGCAGCTTAGGGCAGGGGGCTGGCAATCAGCCCCAGCATTTT

d_gene: NA
abundance: NA
v_gene: TRBV5-3
j_gene: TRBJ2-6
CDR3aa: CARVDAGEQSRANVLTF
CDR3nt: TGTGCCAGAGTCGATGCAGGTGAACAAAGTCGGGCCAACGTCCTGACTTTC

d_gene: TRBD1
abundance: NA
v_gene: TRBV28
j_gene: TRBJ2-7
CDR3aa: CASSLRTGPHEQHF
CDR3nt: TGTGCCAGCAGCCTTCGGACAGGGCCCCACGAGCAGCACTTC

d_gene: NA
abundance: NA
v_gene: TRBV7-9
j_gene: TRBJ1-1
CDR3aa: CASSLESRGRLKNTEAFF
CDR3nt: TGTGCCAGCAGCTTAGAGAGTAGGGGCCGGTTAAAGAACACTGAAGCTTTCTTT

d_gene: TRBD2
abundance: NA
v_gene: TRBV9
j_gene: TRBJ2-3
CDR3aa: CASSSGTSGLSQYF
CDR3nt: TGTGCCAGCAGCTCTGGGACTAGCGGTCTGTCGCAGTATTTT

d_gene: TRBD2
abundance: NA
v_gene: TRBV7-2
j_gene: TRBJ2-4
CDR3aa: CASSRGSGRQNIQYF
CDR3nt: TGTGCCAGCAGCCGAGGCAGCGGGAGGCAAAACATTCAGTACTTC

d_gene: TRBD1
abundance: NA
v_gene: TRBV5-1
j_gene: TRBJ1-2
CDR3aa: CASSYSGGQGVSNYGYTF
CDR3nt: TGCGCCAGCAGCTATTCGGGCGGACAGGGTGTCTCTAACTATGGCTACACCTTC

d_gene: NA
abundance: NA
v_gene: TRBV28
j_gene: TRBJ2-5
CDR3aa: CASSLRRGQPQETQYF
CDR3nt: TGTGCCAGCAGTTTACGGCGCGGACAGCCCCAAGAGACCCAGTACTTC

d_gene: NA
abundance: NA
v_gene: TRBV5-1
j_gene: TRBJ2-1
CDR3aa: CASSLGDTHNEQFF
CDR3nt: TGCGCCAGCAGCTTGGGGGACACGCACAATGAGCAGTTCTTC

d_gene: TRBD1
abundance: NA
v_gene: TRBV11-3
j_gene: TRBJ2-1
CDR3aa: CASSLDLGAGGHNEQFF
CDR3nt: TGTGCCAGCAGCTTAGACCTGGGGGCAGGGGGCCACAATGAGCAGTTCTTC

d_gene: TRBD1
abundance: NA
v_gene: TRBV7-3
j_gene: TRBJ1-6
CDR3aa: CASSQQGAGYSPLHF
CDR3nt: TGTGCCAGCAGTCAACAGGGGGCCGGGTATTCACCCCTCCACTTT

d_gene: TRBD1
abundance: NA
v_gene: TRBV5-4
j_gene: TRBJ2-1
CDR3aa: CASSSRQGRVNEQFF
CDR3nt: TGTGCCAGCAGCTCCCGACAGGGAAGGGTCAATGAGCAGTTCTTC

d_gene: TRBD2
abundance: NA
v_gene: TRBV19
j_gene: TRBJ2-2
CDR3aa: CASSTDTSAGELFF
CDR3nt: TGTGCCAGTAGTACGGATACTAGCGCCGGGGAGCTGTTTTTT

d_gene: TRBD2
abundance: NA
v_gene: TRBV7-2
j_gene: TRBJ2-2
CDR3aa: CASSPGLAGTLGTGELFF
CDR3nt: TGTGCCAGCAGCCCGGGACTAGCGGGGACCTTGGGCACCGGGGAGCTGTTTTTT

d_gene: NA
abundance: NA
v_gene: TRBV5-1
j_gene: TRBJ1-1
CDR3aa: CASSLFSGGNEAFF
CDR3nt: TGCGCCAGCAGCTTGTTTTCGGGGGGGAACGAAGCTTTCTTT

d_gene: TRBD1
abundance: NA
v_gene: TRBV10-2
j_gene: TRBJ2-1
CDR3aa: CASSEGQRQGLYNEQFF
CDR3nt: TGCGCCAGCAGTGAGGGACAAAGACAGGGCCTTTACAATGAGCAGTTCTTC

d_gene: NA
abundance: NA
v_gene: TRBV29-1
j_gene: TRBJ2-7
CDR3aa: CSVELPYRHYEQYF
CDR3nt: TGCAGCGTTGAACTCCCCTACAGGCACTACGAGCAGTACTTC

d_gene: TRBD1
abundance: NA
v_gene: TRBV7-8
j_gene: TRBJ2-4
CDR3aa: CASSLAGGQNIQYF
CDR3nt: TGTGCCAGCAGCTTAGCAGGGGGCCAAAACATTCAGTACTTC

d_gene: TRBD1
abundance: NA
v_gene: TRBV12-5
j_gene: TRBJ1-3
CDR3aa: CASGSGQGTNTIYF
CDR3nt: TGTGCTAGTGGTTCGGGACAGGGGACGAACACCATATATTTT

d_gene: TRBD2
abundance: NA
v_gene: TRBV9
j_gene: TRBJ2-5
CDR3aa: CASSVGATSEGETQYF
CDR3nt: TGTGCCAGCAGCGTAGGTGCGACTAGCGAGGGAGAGACCCAGTACTTC

d_gene: TRBD1
abundance: NA
v_gene: TRBV19
j_gene: TRBJ1-5
CDR3aa: CASTSDRAVYSNQPQHF
CDR3nt: TGTGCCAGTACCTCTGACAGGGCCGTTTATAGCAATCAGCCCCAGCATTTT

d_gene: NA
abundance: NA
v_gene: TRBV11-2
j_gene: TRBJ1-1
CDR3aa: CASSPQSRSSEAFF
CDR3nt: TGTGCCAGCAGCCCTCAATCTCGGAGCTCTGAAGCTTTCTTT

d_gene: NA
abundance: NA
v_gene: TRBV7-6
j_gene: TRBJ2-7
CDR3aa: CASSLAGGTPASEQYF
CDR3nt: TGTGCCAGCAGCTTAGCTGGAGGGACCCCAGCCAGCGAGCAGTACTTC

d_gene: TRBD2
abundance: few
v_gene: TRBV6-1
j_gene: TRBJ2-6
CDR3aa: CASSAWTSGATSGANVLTF
CDR3nt: TGTGCCAGCAGTGCCTGGACTAGCGGGGCGACCTCTGGGGCCAACGTCCTGACTTTC

d_gene: TRBD2
abundance: NA
v_gene: TRBV2
j_gene: TRBJ2-1
CDR3aa: CASREVTSGRNEQFF
CDR3nt: TGTGCCAGCAGGGAGGTGACTAGCGGGAGAAATGAGCAGTTCTTC

d_gene: TRBD1
abundance: NA
v_gene: TRBV5-4
j_gene: TRBJ2-7
CDR3aa: CASSLTGAYEQYF
CDR3nt: TGTGCCAGCAGCTTGACAGGGGCCTACGAGCAGTACTTC

d_gene: TRBD2
abundance: NA
v_gene: TRBV11-3
j_gene: TRBJ2-1
CDR3aa: CASSLSAGVEQFF
CDR3nt: TGTGCCAGCAGCTTATCTGCGGGGGTTGAGCAGTTCTTC

d_gene: TRBD2
abundance: few
v_gene: TRBV7-9
j_gene: TRBJ2-7
CDR3aa: CASSHPAGLAGAKHEQYF
CDR3nt: TGTGCCAGCAGCCACCCGGCTGGACTAGCGGGAGCTAAGCACGAGCAGTACTTC

d_gene: NA
abundance: NA
v_gene: TRBV4-1
j_gene: TRBJ1-2
CDR3aa: CASSQEFRVASGYTF
CDR3nt: TGCGCCAGCAGCCAAGAGTTCCGGGTTGCAAGTGGCTACACCTTC

d_gene: NA
abundance: NA
v_gene: TRBV30
j_gene: TRBJ1-1
CDR3aa: CAYKQGLGNTEAFF
CDR3nt: TGTGCCTATAAACAGGGATTAGGGAACACTGAAGCTTTCTTT

d_gene: NA
abundance: NA
v_gene: TRBV7-9
j_gene: TRBJ2-7
CDR3aa: CASSSLRGPKYEQYF
CDR3nt: TGTGCCAGCAGCTCCCTCAGGGGCCCGAAATACGAGCAGTACTTC

d_gene: TRBD1
abundance: NA
v_gene: TRBV5-8
j_gene: TRBJ1-5
CDR3aa: CASSLPGQGQFSNQPQHF
CDR3nt: TGTGCCAGCAGCTTGCCGGGACAGGGCCAGTTTAGCAATCAGCCCCAGCATTTT

d_gene: NA
abundance: NA
v_gene: TRBV7-9
j_gene: TRBJ2-1
CDR3aa: CASSLEVRYNEQFF
CDR3nt: TGTGCCAGCAGCTTAGAAGTCAGGTACAATGAGCAGTTCTTC

d_gene: NA
abundance: NA
v_gene: TRBV6-4
j_gene: TRBJ2-2
CDR3aa: CASSSGASTGELFF
CDR3nt: TGTGCCAGCAGTTCGGGAGCTTCCACCGGGGAGCTGTTTTTT

d_gene: NA
abundance: NA
v_gene: TRBV5-8
j_gene: TRBJ2-7
CDR3aa: CASSLVSKWEQYF
CDR3nt: TGTGCCAGCAGCTTGGTTTCTAAGTGGGAGCAGTACTTC

d_gene: TRBD1
abundance: once
v_gene: TRBV15
j_gene: TRBJ1-5
CDR3aa: CATSRAGQGVQPQHF
CDR3nt: TGTGCCACCAGCAGAGCGGGACAGGGGGTTCAGCCCCAGCATTTT

d_gene: TRBD2
abundance: NA
v_gene: TRBV5-5
j_gene: TRBJ2-2
CDR3aa: CASSNLAGGAGELFF
CDR3nt: TGTGCCAGCAGCAACCTTGCGGGGGGGGCCGGGGAGCTGTTTTTT

d_gene: TRBD2
abundance: NA
v_gene: TRBV5-1
j_gene: TRBJ2-7
CDR3aa: CASSPSGTNLYEQYF
CDR3nt: TGCGCCAGCAGCCCGTCGGGGACTAACCTTTACGAGCAGTACTTC

d_gene: TRBD1
abundance: NA
v_gene: TRBV27
j_gene: TRBJ2-3
CDR3aa: CASSLAGTGSTDTQYF
CDR3nt: TGTGCCAGCAGTTTAGCCGGGACAGGAAGCACAGATACGCAGTATTTT

d_gene: NA
abundance: NA
v_gene: TRBV6-1
j_gene: TRBJ1-5
CDR3aa: CASSEIRAPNQPQHF
CDR3nt: TGTGCCAGCAGTGAAATCAGGGCCCCCAATCAGCCCCAGCATTTT

d_gene: NA
abundance: NA
v_gene: TRBV28
j_gene: TRBJ1-6
CDR3aa: CASSSQGLDGHF
CDR3nt: TGTGCCAGCAGTTCACAGGGTCTCGACGGCCACTTT

d_gene: TRBD1
abundance: NA
v_gene: TRBV7-6
j_gene: TRBJ1-1
CDR3aa: CASSSTGGMAEAFF
CDR3nt: TGTGCCAGCAGCTCGACAGGGGGGATGGCTGAAGCTTTCTTT

d_gene: NA
abundance: NA
v_gene: TRBV14
j_gene: TRBJ2-3
CDR3aa: CASSQDVAPSTDTQYF
CDR3nt: TGTGCCAGCAGCCAAGATGTGGCCCCTAGCACAGATACGCAGTATTTT

d_gene: TRBD1
abundance: NA
v_gene: TRBV4-1
j_gene: TRBJ2-4
CDR3aa: CASSPTPTGEAKNIQYF
CDR3nt: TGCGCCAGCAGCCCCACCCCGACAGGGGAGGCCAAAAACATTCAGTACTTC

d_gene: TRBD2
abundance: NA
v_gene: TRBV5-1
j_gene: TRBJ2-1
CDR3aa: CASSFWGLAGENSLNEQFF
CDR3nt: TGCGCCAGCAGCTTTTGGGGACTAGCGGGAGAGAATTCCCTCAATGAGCAGTTCTTC

d_gene: NA
abundance: once
v_gene: TRBV11-3
j_gene: TRBJ2-1
CDR3aa: CASSLDPRNNNEQFF
CDR3nt: TGTGCCAGCAGCTTAGATCCTAGAAACAACAATGAGCAGTTCTTC

d_gene: TRBD1
abundance: NA
v_gene: TRBV25-1
j_gene: TRBJ1-5
CDR3aa: CASGGTGGNQPQHF
CDR3nt: TGTGCCAGCGGAGGAACAGGGGGGAATCAGCCCCAGCATTTT

d_gene: TRBD1
abundance: NA
v_gene: TRBV29-1
j_gene: TRBJ1-2
CDR3aa: CSVERRDRVGGYTF
CDR3nt: TGCAGCGTTGAACGGCGGGACAGGGTAGGCGGCTACACCTTC

d_gene: NA
abundance: NA
v_gene: TRBV6-5
j_gene: TRBJ2-7
CDR3aa: CASSYNGDAGPYEQYF
CDR3nt: TGTGCCAGCAGTTACAATGGAGACGCGGGGCCATACGAGCAGTACTTC

d_gene: TRBD2
abundance: NA
v_gene: TRBV9
j_gene: TRBJ2-5
CDR3aa: CASSVMAGGAGETQYF
CDR3nt: TGTGCCAGCAGCGTAATGGCGGGGGGGGCAGGGGAGACCCAGTACTTC

d_gene: TRBD2
abundance: NA
v_gene: TRBV11-1
j_gene: TRBJ2-5
CDR3aa: CASSSMTSGGLETQYF
CDR3nt: TGTGCCAGCAGCTCCATGACTAGCGGGGGGTTAGAGACCCAGTACTTC

d_gene: NA
abundance: NA
v_gene: TRBV7-2
j_gene: TRBJ2-7
CDR3aa: CASSLGPAQYEQYF
CDR3nt: TGTGCCAGCAGCTTAGGCCCAGCGCAGTACGAGCAGTACTTC

d_gene: TRBD2
abundance: NA
v_gene: TRBV29-1
j_gene: TRBJ2-1
CDR3aa: CSVERLAGTASYNEQFF
CDR3nt: TGCAGCGTTGAAAGGCTAGCGGGCACCGCTTCCTACAATGAGCAGTTCTTC

d_gene: NA
abundance: few
v_gene: TRBV5-4
j_gene: TRBJ2-3
CDR3aa: CASSRGADTQYF
CDR3nt: TGTGCCAGCAGCCGCGGGGCAGATACGCAGTATTTT

d_gene: TRBD1
abundance: NA
v_gene: TRBV27
j_gene: TRBJ2-1
CDR3aa: CASSDRDRGVHEQFF
CDR3nt: TGTGCCAGCAGTGACCGGGACAGGGGAGTCCATGAGCAGTTCTTC

d_gene: NA
abundance: NA
v_gene: TRBV28
j_gene: TRBJ1-1
CDR3aa: CASRRGQYTEAFF
CDR3nt: TGTGCCAGCAGACGTGGACAATACACTGAAGCTTTCTTT

d_gene: TRBD2
abundance: few
v_gene: TRBV11-2
j_gene: TRBJ2-1
CDR3aa: CASSWGLAGGGEQFF
CDR3nt: TGTGCCAGCAGCTGGGGACTAGCGGGAGGTGGTGAGCAGTTCTTC

d_gene: NA
abundance: NA
v_gene: TRBV5-1
j_gene: TRBJ2-7
CDR3aa: CASSPQGIYEQYF
CDR3nt: TGCGCCAGCAGCCCACAGGGAATCTACGAGCAGTACTTC

d_gene: TRBD1
abundance: NA
v_gene: TRBV19
j_gene: TRBJ1-5
CDR3aa: CASSSTGGWGQPQHF
CDR3nt: TGTGCCAGTAGTTCCACAGGGGGCTGGGGCCAGCCCCAGCATTTT